A selection of T cell receptor beta chains follows, all from one sample in a study of cytotoxic CD8 clonotypes in ibrutinib-treated CLL. Clones were read by immunoSEQ multiplex PCR, and TCRdb kept only the in-frame ones, dropping some. The sample shows almost 250,000 clones, about three quarters of them seen only once. The sample consisted of PBMCs, taken after 24 months of ibrutinib treatment. The receptor set was obtained from a human donor with chronic lymphocytic leukemia. Each CDR3 is given with its conserved first and last residue. The order of the fields is CDR3 length, V gene, J gene, CDR3 protein.

CDR3 length: 15
V gene: TRBV5-1
J gene: TRBJ1-2
CDR3 protein: CASSLDGGPNYGYTF

CDR3 length: 14
V gene: TRBV11-3
J gene: TRBJ1-1
CDR3 protein: CASSADGLNTEAFF

CDR3 length: 14
V gene: TRBV10-3
J gene: TRBJ1-4
CDR3 protein: CAISERETDEKLFF

CDR3 length: 16
V gene: TRBV10-3
J gene: TRBJ2-1
CDR3 protein: CAISEGFDRAYNEQFF

CDR3 length: 13
V gene: TRBV27
J gene: TRBJ2-2
CDR3 protein: CASSLSDSGELFF

CDR3 length: 16
V gene: TRBV9
J gene: TRBJ2-7
CDR3 protein: CASSLSRDSETYEQYF

CDR3 length: 15
V gene: TRBV7-8
J gene: TRBJ1-5
CDR3 protein: CASSLGIPVGQPQHF

CDR3 length: 15
V gene: TRBV18
J gene: TRBJ2-7
CDR3 protein: CASSPGLAGTYEQYF

CDR3 length: 15
V gene: TRBV19
J gene: TRBJ2-7
CDR3 protein: CASSTRTSGSYEQYF

CDR3 length: 16
V gene: TRBV19
J gene: TRBJ1-5
CDR3 protein: CASSTSRGDRGGPQHF

CDR3 length: 14
V gene: TRBV30
J gene: TRBJ1-3
CDR3 protein: CAWSPTGVVNTIYF

CDR3 length: 13
V gene: TRBV5-1
J gene: TRBJ1-5
CDR3 protein: CASSWGGGQPQHF

CDR3 length: 14
V gene: TRBV9
J gene: TRBJ2-2
CDR3 protein: CASSVVKGKGELFF

CDR3 length: 13
V gene: TRBV6-6
J gene: TRBJ2-7
CDR3 protein: CASSYSSWYEQYF

CDR3 length: 13
V gene: TRBV6-6
J gene: TRBJ1-2
CDR3 protein: CASSMQGEGGYTF

CDR3 length: 13
V gene: TRBV4-3
J gene: TRBJ2-3
CDR3 protein: CSTDSTSTDTQYF

CDR3 length: 12
V gene: TRBV7-2
J gene: TRBJ1-1
CDR3 protein: CASSFSGAEAFF

CDR3 length: 16
V gene: TRBV11-2
J gene: TRBJ2-7
CDR3 protein: CASSLDFGQPNYEQYF

CDR3 length: 14
V gene: TRBV19
J gene: TRBJ2-1
CDR3 protein: CASRFRTGNNEQFF

CDR3 length: 10
V gene: TRBV20-1
J gene: TRBJ1-4
CDR3 protein: CSASNEKLFF

CDR3 length: 14
V gene: TRBV4-2
J gene: TRBJ2-7
CDR3 protein: CASSQSGTPYEQYF

CDR3 length: 13
V gene: TRBV5-1
J gene: TRBJ1-1
CDR3 protein: CASSLKGYTEAFF

CDR3 length: 15
V gene: TRBV5-5
J gene: TRBJ2-3
CDR3 protein: CASSLLADFTDTQYF

CDR3 length: 15
V gene: TRBV2
J gene: TRBJ1-2
CDR3 protein: CASNSGTEANYGYTF

CDR3 length: 15
V gene: TRBV28
J gene: .
CDR3 protein: CASSAPGQLNYEQYF

CDR3 length: 15
V gene: TRBV9
J gene: TRBJ2-5
CDR3 protein: CASSYPSGGQETQYF

CDR3 length: 16
V gene: TRBV14
J gene: TRBJ2-5
CDR3 protein: CASSHRAGQGGETQYF

CDR3 length: 11
V gene: TRBV7-7
J gene: TRBJ2-7
CDR3 protein: CASSFSYEQYF

CDR3 length: 13
V gene: TRBV6-6
J gene: TRBJ2-7
CDR3 protein: CASSYSGLGEQYF

CDR3 length: 13
V gene: TRBV6-5
J gene: TRBJ1-2
CDR3 protein: CASSLGEIYGYTF

CDR3 length: 13
V gene: TRBV27
J gene: TRBJ2-3
CDR3 protein: CASRRRGLSTQYF

CDR3 length: 13
V gene: TRBV5-4
J gene: TRBJ2-7
CDR3 protein: CATEGDRAYEQYF

CDR3 length: 15
V gene: TRBV28
J gene: TRBJ2-7
CDR3 protein: CASSLLGQGIYEQYF

CDR3 length: 14
V gene: TRBV7-8
J gene: TRBJ2-7
CDR3 protein: CASSGLAGAREQYF

CDR3 length: 14
V gene: TRBV6-5
J gene: TRBJ1-1
CDR3 protein: CASSPWAGNTEAFF

CDR3 length: 14
V gene: TRBV5-1
J gene: TRBJ2-7
CDR3 protein: CASSLGQPGGEQYF

CDR3 length: 11
V gene: TRBV28
J gene: TRBJ2-5
CDR3 protein: CASSLVGGQYF

CDR3 length: 14
V gene: TRBV30
J gene: TRBJ2-7
CDR3 protein: CAWSVLRDSYEQYF

CDR3 length: 12
V gene: TRBV13
J gene: TRBJ2-7
CDR3 protein: CASSPTPNEQCF

CDR3 length: 15
V gene: TRBV15
J gene: TRBJ2-7
CDR3 protein: CATSRSQGHSYEQYF

CDR3 length: 15
V gene: TRBV15
J gene: TRBJ1-2
CDR3 protein: CATSRGHSANYGYTF

CDR3 length: 15
V gene: TRBV28
J gene: TRBJ2-2
CDR3 protein: CASSSPRRSGGELFF

CDR3 length: 18
V gene: TRBV7-3
J gene: TRBJ2-5
CDR3 protein: CASSLTVSGTSGMETQYF

CDR3 length: 10
V gene: TRBV7-2
J gene: TRBJ2-1
CDR3 protein: CASSLIEQFF